What follows describes a single T cell receptor beta chain. Trimming took 8 bases from V and 2 from J, leaving 17 bases between them. Germline V CDR1 and CDR2: KGHSH, LQKENI. CDR3 size: 15 residues. These data belong to a study of blood T cell repertoires in COVID-19. Looking at the study overall: Sites in the United States, Italy and Spain provided acute and convalescent COVID-19 samples.

Here immunoSEQ multiplex PCR was the method, and the copy in TCRdb shows in-frame clones only, minus some. The sample has fewer than 100,000 clones; over 75% are singletons. Sample: peripheral blood. The sequence came from a man aged 50-60 years with acute or convalescent COVID-19. The rearrangement links TRBV18 to TRBJ2-3; D gene uncertain. The chain's CDR3 is CASLKTIPNTDTQYF. The CDR3 DNA follows: TGTGCCAGCCTTAAAACTATCCCGAACACAGATACGCAGTATTTT.